This T cell receptor (beta chain) is drawn from a study of T cells in tuberculosis. Overall study findings and caveats: Using the GMM-specific repertoire gave around 90% accuracy versus about 64% with motifs. Active tuberculosis TCR-alpha repertoires lay closer to GMM-specific TCRs than IGRA-negative controls, suggesting clonal expansion.

Regarding this clone: Its antigen remains unknown.

TCRdb's copy holds only in-frame clones and misses some; the assay was immunoSEQ multiplex PCR. This table has fewer than 40,000 clones, 95% to 96% appearing once. The receptor's source is a donor aged 10-35 years with latent tuberculosis or without tuberculosis infection. Sequences were obtained from PBMCs.

CDR3 loop: CASSLGQGYMDTQYF. The CDR3 region has the DNA TGCGCCAGCAGCTTGGGGCAGGGGTATATGGATACGCAGTATTTT. V usage is TRBV5-1 and J usage is TRBJ2-3; tentatively, D is TRBD1 (6 bases). In germline, CDR1 is SGHRS, CDR2 YFSETQ. This CDR3 spans 15 amino acids. Trimming removed 0 bases from V and 6 bases from J, with 14 bases in between.